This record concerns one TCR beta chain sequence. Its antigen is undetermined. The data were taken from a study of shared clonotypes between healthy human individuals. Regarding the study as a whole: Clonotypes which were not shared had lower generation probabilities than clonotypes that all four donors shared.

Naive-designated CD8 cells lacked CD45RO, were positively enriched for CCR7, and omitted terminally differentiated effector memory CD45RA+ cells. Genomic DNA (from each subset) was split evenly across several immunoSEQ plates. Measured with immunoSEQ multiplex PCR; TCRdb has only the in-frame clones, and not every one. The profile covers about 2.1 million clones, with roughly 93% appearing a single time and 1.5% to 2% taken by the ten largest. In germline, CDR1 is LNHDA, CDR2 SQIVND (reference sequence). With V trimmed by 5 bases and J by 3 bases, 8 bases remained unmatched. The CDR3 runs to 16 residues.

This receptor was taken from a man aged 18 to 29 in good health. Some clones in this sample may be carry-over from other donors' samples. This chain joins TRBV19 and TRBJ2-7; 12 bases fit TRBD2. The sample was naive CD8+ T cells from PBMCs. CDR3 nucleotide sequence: TGTGCCAGTAGTCCCCAAGGACTAGCGGGAATCTACGAGCAGTACTTC. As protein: CASSPQGLAGIYEQYF.